This T cell receptor beta chain was retrieved from a study of blood T cell repertoires in COVID-19. Germline V gene lookup returns CDR1 LGHDT and CDR2 YNNKEL (reference sequence). This CDR3 region has 16 residues. V lost 4 bases, J lost 0 bases, and 12 bases lay in between. This table comes from immunoSEQ multiplex PCR, and its TCRdb copy is limited to in-frame clones, with some not included. The data hold roughly 300,000 clones, with roughly nine tenths observed a single time. Individuals aged about 18 to 100 years were recruited from roughly 22 US areas. Donors were grouped by their self-reported clinical history.

This TCR derives from a woman aged 25 to 39 who had recovered from COVID-19. The specimen was PBMCs or T cells enriched from blood (not recorded which). This rearrangement joins TRBV3-1 (or the pseudogene TRBV3-2) to TRBJ2-2; TRBD2 is a possible D gene (5 bases). As DNA, the CDR3 is TGTGCCAGCAGCCCCCGAGGGCTAGCGAACACCGGGGAGCTGTTTTTT. It specifies CASSPRGLANTGELFF.